The clone carrying this TCR beta chain was counted a few times. The antigen remains unidentified. This specimen comes from a study of cytomegalovirus exposure and HLA in healthy donors. Study-level findings and limits: Most CMV-associated TCR beta chains were later found to appear HLA-restricted. Among TCR beta chains of equal frequency, HLA-associated ones were more clonally expanded in a later analysis.

V was pared by 7 bases and J by 9 bases, with 22 bases between. The CDR3 has 15 residues. Looked up from germline, CDR1 is MNHEY and CDR2 is SVGAGI. The PCR ran on 60 Vbeta and 13 Jbeta primers. The table came from immunoSEQ multiplex PCR; TCRdb's copy has only in-frame clones and leaves some out. The sample has more than 140,000 clones, almost 85% seen once. Sequenced input: PBMCs. This receptor was identified in a man in his thirties or forties in good health and CMV-seropositive. The J gene is TRBJ2-1, the V gene TRBV6-5, with a possible D match to TRBD2 (7 bases). The CDR3 nucleotides read TGTGCCAGCACCCAAGGCTCCGGGGGGCTCAGTGAGCAGTTCTTC. This translates into CASTQGSGGLSEQFF.